The present entry profiles one T cell receptor (beta chain) with its context. The sample originates from a study of technical replicates of blood from a few donors. The assay was immunoSEQ multiplex PCR, and TCRdb's table has in-frame clones only and misses some. The table has roughly 97,000 clones, about 96% seen once. Trimming cost V 5 bases and J 3 bases; bases outside gene matches: 11. The CDR3 runs to 19 residues. The germline gives CDR1 ENHRY, CDR2 SYGVKD. The rearrangement uses TRBV10-3 and TRBJ2-3, with TRBD2 matching over 16 bases. This clonotype was obtained from a human donor in good health. Source material: T cells isolated from PBMCs. For the CDR3, the DNA is TGTGCCATCAGTTCACCCGGGACTAGCGGGAGGGTCCCAACAGATACGCAGTATTTT. Amino acids: CAISSPGTSGRVPTDTQYF.